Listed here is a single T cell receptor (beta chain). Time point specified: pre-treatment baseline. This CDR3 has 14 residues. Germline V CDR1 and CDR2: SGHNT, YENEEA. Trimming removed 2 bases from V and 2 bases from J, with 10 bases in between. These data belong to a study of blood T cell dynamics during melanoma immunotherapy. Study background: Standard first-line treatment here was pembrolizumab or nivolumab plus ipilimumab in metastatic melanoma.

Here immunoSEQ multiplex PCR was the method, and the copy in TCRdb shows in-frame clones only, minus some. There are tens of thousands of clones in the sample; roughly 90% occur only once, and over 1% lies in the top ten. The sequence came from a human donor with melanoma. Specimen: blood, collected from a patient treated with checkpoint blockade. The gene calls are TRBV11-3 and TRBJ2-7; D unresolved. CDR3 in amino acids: CASSLFESPYEQYF. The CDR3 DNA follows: TGTGCCAGCAGCTTATTTGAGTCCCCCTACGAGCAGTACTTC.